A selection of T cell receptor beta chains follows, all from one sample in a study of glioma-infiltrating T cells. Each CDR3 protein is one row after TCRdb ran MiXCR on the multiplex PCR reads. Of around 21,000 distinct CDR3 sequences in the sample, 20% to 25% were seen once. Input material: glioma tissue, nonneoplastic brain tissue, or PBMCs (not recorded which). The receptor source for this set is a human donor with low-grade glioma or glioblastoma, undergoing nonglioma brain surgery, or in good health (not recorded which). Both conserved end residues are part of each CDR3. Fields, in order: clone size, V gene, D gene, J gene, CDR3 length, CDR3 DNA, CDR3 protein. D genes are given only for firm matches. Rows give clone size only sometimes, using once, few, many, or a class for an expanded clone.

clone size: many
V gene: TRBV4-3
D gene: .
J gene: TRBJ1-2
CDR3 length: 14
CDR3 DNA: TGCGCCAGCAGCCAAGACCAGGATAACTATGGCTACACCTTC
CDR3 protein: CASSQDQDNYGYTF

clone size: .
V gene: TRBV6-1
D gene: TRBD2
J gene: TRBJ2-7
CDR3 length: 15
CDR3 DNA: TGTGCCAGCAGTAGGGGACTAGCGGGGGGGCGTGAGCAGTACTTC
CDR3 protein: CASSRGLAGGREQYF

clone size: .
V gene: TRBV5-5
D gene: .
J gene: TRBJ1-6
CDR3 length: 13
CDR3 DNA: TGTGCCAGCAGAGGCTGGGGGTCCCAACCCCTCCACTTT
CDR3 protein: CASRGWGSQPLHF

clone size: .
V gene: TRBV12-3/TRBV12-4
D gene: .
J gene: TRBJ2-3
CDR3 length: 14
CDR3 DNA: TGTGCCAGCAGCCTCACAGGGCGCACAGATACGCAGTATTTT
CDR3 protein: CASSLTGRTDTQYF

clone size: .
V gene: TRBV20-1
D gene: TRBD1
J gene: TRBJ1-2
CDR3 length: 13
CDR3 DNA: TGCAGTGCCCAAGTGGGGACAGGGGGCGGCTACACCTTC
CDR3 protein: CSAQVGTGGGYTF

clone size: .
V gene: TRBV7-8
D gene: .
J gene: TRBJ1-5
CDR3 length: 15
CDR3 DNA: TGTGCCAGCAGCTTACGGAACGGAAACAATCGGCCCCAGCATTTT
CDR3 protein: CASSLRNGNNRPQHF

clone size: .
V gene: TRBV7-3
D gene: .
J gene: TRBJ1-1
CDR3 length: 14
CDR3 DNA: TGTGCCAGCAGCTCCTCTTCAGTATCCACTGAAGCTTTCTTT
CDR3 protein: CASSSSSVSTEAFF

clone size: many
V gene: TRBV6-1
D gene: .
J gene: TRBJ2-1
CDR3 length: 13
CDR3 DNA: TGTGCCAGCAAGAACGATATGGGGGGTACGCAGTTCTTC
CDR3 protein: CASKNDMGGTQFF

clone size: once
V gene: TRBV7-3
D gene: TRBD1
J gene: TRBJ2-2
CDR3 length: 15
CDR3 DNA: TGTGCCCGCGCGACACTACAGGGGGGAGCCGGGGAGCTGTTTTTT
CDR3 protein: CARATLQGGAGELFF

clone size: many
V gene: TRBV7-2
D gene: .
J gene: TRBJ2-7
CDR3 length: 13
CDR3 DNA: TGTGCCAGCAGCTTGGTTGCCTCCCACGAGCAGTACTTC
CDR3 protein: CASSLVASHEQYF

clone size: many
V gene: TRBV2
D gene: TRBD1
J gene: TRBJ1-1
CDR3 length: 13
CDR3 DNA: TGTGCCAGCATAGCCTTCCAGGGGGCAGGGGCTTTCTTT
CDR3 protein: CASIAFQGAGAFF

clone size: many
V gene: TRBV19
D gene: .
J gene: TRBJ2-7
CDR3 length: 11
CDR3 DNA: TGTGCCAGTAGTAAGGGCTGGGAGCAGTACTTC
CDR3 protein: CASSKGWEQYF

clone size: few
V gene: TRBV7-6
D gene: .
J gene: TRBJ2-5
CDR3 length: 14
CDR3 DNA: TGTGCCAGCAGCTTCTCCTCCCATCAAGAGACCCAGTACTTC
CDR3 protein: CASSFSSHQETQYF

clone size: .
V gene: TRBV18
D gene: .
J gene: TRBJ2-1
CDR3 length: 14
CDR3 DNA: TGTGCCAGCTCACCGAATGAGGAAAAGAATGAGCAGTTCTTC
CDR3 protein: CASSPNEEKNEQFF

clone size: many
V gene: TRBV6-1
D gene: .
J gene: TRBJ2-5
CDR3 length: 12
CDR3 DNA: TGTGCCAGCAGTGGGGGGGAAGAGACCCAGTACTTC
CDR3 protein: CASSGGEETQYF

clone size: .
V gene: TRBV2
D gene: .
J gene: TRBJ1-4
CDR3 length: 16
CDR3 DNA: TGTGCCAGCAGTGGGCATGGTCGGGGAAAGAATGAAAAACTGTTTTTT
CDR3 protein: CASSGHGRGKNEKLFF

clone size: many
V gene: TRBV27
D gene: TRBD2
J gene: TRBJ2-3
CDR3 length: 16
CDR3 DNA: TGTGCCAGCATTCGACTAGCGGGGGAGTTCGCAGATACGCAGTATTTT
CDR3 protein: CASIRLAGEFADTQYF

clone size: .
V gene: TRBV5-1
D gene: .
J gene: TRBJ1-5
CDR3 length: 17
CDR3 DNA: TGCGCCAGCACGGGCTCGGGGCCTACGTATAGCAATCAGCCCCAGCATTTT
CDR3 protein: CASTGSGPTYSNQPQHF

clone size: few
V gene: TRBV18
D gene: .
J gene: TRBJ2-1
CDR3 length: 14
CDR3 DNA: TGTGCCAGCTCACCCCAGGGCGTTGGCGATGAGCAGTTCTTC
CDR3 protein: CASSPQGVGDEQFF

clone size: .
V gene: TRBV29-1
D gene: TRBD1
J gene: TRBJ2-1
CDR3 length: 13
CDR3 DNA: TGCAGCGTTGAGGCGACCACAGGGGATGAGCAGTTCTTC
CDR3 protein: CSVEATTGDEQFF

clone size: .
V gene: TRBV19
D gene: TRBD2
J gene: TRBJ2-3
CDR3 length: 15
CDR3 DNA: TGTGCCAGTAGTGATAGCGGGACTAGCACAGATACGCAGTATTTT
CDR3 protein: CASSDSGTSTDTQYF

clone size: many
V gene: TRBV16
D gene: .
J gene: TRBJ2-7
CDR3 length: 13
CDR3 DNA: TGTGCCAGCAGCCAATTCAAAGGGAAAGAGCAGTACTTC
CDR3 protein: CASSQFKGKEQYF

clone size: .
V gene: TRBV12-3/TRBV12-4
D gene: .
J gene: TRBJ1-5
CDR3 length: 15
CDR3 DNA: TGTGCCAGCAGTTTATGTCTGTTGCCTCATCAGCCCCAGCATTTT
CDR3 protein: CASSLCLLPHQPQHF

clone size: .
V gene: TRBV11-2
D gene: .
J gene: TRBJ1-1
CDR3 length: 13
CDR3 DNA: TGTGCCAGCAGCTTAGAGATCGGCCGAAAGGGTTTCTTT
CDR3 protein: CASSLEIGRKGFF

clone size: many
V gene: TRBV20-1
D gene: .
J gene: TRBJ2-7
CDR3 length: 14
CDR3 DNA: TGCAGTGGACGGCAGCGGGCGAGCTCCTACGAGCAGTACTTC
CDR3 protein: CSGRQRASSYEQYF

clone size: few
V gene: TRBV5-1
D gene: .
J gene: TRBJ1-1
CDR3 length: 15
CDR3 DNA: TGCGCCAGCAGCTTGGAGCCAAACACCAACACTGAAGCTTTCTTT
CDR3 protein: CASSLEPNTNTEAFF

clone size: many
V gene: TRBV28
D gene: .
J gene: TRBJ1-1
CDR3 length: 14
CDR3 DNA: TGTGCCAGCAGTCCGGGGGGATCCTATGGTGAAGCTTTCTTT
CDR3 protein: CASSPGGSYGEAFF

clone size: many
V gene: TRBV6-1
D gene: .
J gene: TRBJ2-5
CDR3 length: 15
CDR3 DNA: TGTGCCAGCAGTGACCCGGGACTGCGCGGGGAGACCCAGTACTTC
CDR3 protein: CASSDPGLRGETQYF

clone size: large
V gene: TRBV28
D gene: .
J gene: TRBJ1-1
CDR3 length: 14
CDR3 DNA: TGTGCCAGCAGTTTATTGTCCGTGAACACTGAAGCTTTCTTT
CDR3 protein: CASSLLSVNTEAFF

clone size: .
V gene: TRBV4-1
D gene: .
J gene: TRBJ1-3
CDR3 length: 13
CDR3 DNA: TGCGCCAGCAGCCAAGATGCCCTAAACACCATATATTTT
CDR3 protein: CASSQDALNTIYF

clone size: many
V gene: TRBV24-1
D gene: .
J gene: TRBJ2-1
CDR3 length: 13
CDR3 DNA: TGTGCCACCAGTGACGGGGGTCGGTATGAGCAGTTCTTC
CDR3 protein: CATSDGGRYEQFF

clone size: medium-sized
V gene: TRBV27
D gene: .
J gene: TRBJ2-1
CDR3 length: 14
CDR3 DNA: TGTGCCAGCAGTTTTATTACCTCCTACAATGAGCAGTTCTTC
CDR3 protein: CASSFITSYNEQFF

clone size: .
V gene: TRBV5-6
D gene: TRBD1
J gene: TRBJ1-1
CDR3 length: 19
CDR3 DNA: TGTGCCAGCAGCTTAATGAACAGGGGACTGGGACATGAGGACACTGAAGCTTTCTTT
CDR3 protein: CASSLMNRGLGHEDTEAFF

clone size: .
V gene: TRBV10-3
D gene: TRBD1
J gene: TRBJ2-7
CDR3 length: 14
CDR3 DNA: TGTGCCATCAAAACCGGGACAGGTTCTTACGAGCAGTACTTC
CDR3 protein: CAIKTGTGSYEQYF

clone size: many
V gene: TRBV20-1
D gene: TRBD2
J gene: TRBJ2-1
CDR3 length: 14
CDR3 DNA: TGCAGTGCCCCCCCTGCGGGGGGATACAATGAGCAGTTCTTC
CDR3 protein: CSAPPAGGYNEQFF

clone size: medium-sized
V gene: TRBV6-2/TRBV6-3
D gene: .
J gene: TRBJ1-1
CDR3 length: 11
CDR3 DNA: TGTGCCAGCAGTTACAAGAGGGGAGCTTTCTTT
CDR3 protein: CASSYKRGAFF

clone size: many
V gene: TRBV4-1
D gene: .
J gene: TRBJ2-3
CDR3 length: 18
CDR3 DNA: TGCGCCAGCAGCCAAGAGGTGGGGGAAGGGGGGGGCACAGATACGCAGTATTTT
CDR3 protein: CASSQEVGEGGGTDTQYF

clone size: .
V gene: TRBV6-4
D gene: TRBD1
J gene: TRBJ1-2
CDR3 length: 12
CDR3 DNA: TGTGCCAGCAGTGACTCCGGGACAGCCTACACCTTC
CDR3 protein: CASSDSGTAYTF

clone size: .
V gene: TRBV4-1
D gene: TRBD1
J gene: TRBJ1-2
CDR3 length: 16
CDR3 DNA: TGCGCCAGCAGCCGCGGAGGAGGGGGCGAGAACTATGGCTACACCTTC
CDR3 protein: CASSRGGGGENYGYTF

clone size: many
V gene: TRBV6-1
D gene: TRBD2
J gene: TRBJ2-1
CDR3 length: 15
CDR3 DNA: TGTGCCAGCAGTCCCGCGGGGGACCCTCGGAATGAGCAGTTCTTC
CDR3 protein: CASSPAGDPRNEQFF

clone size: many
V gene: TRBV6-1
D gene: .
J gene: TRBJ1-2
CDR3 length: 15
CDR3 DNA: TGTGCCAGCAGTGAAAGTTTGGGCACTTTCGGGGGCTACACCTTC
CDR3 protein: CASSESLGTFGGYTF

clone size: medium-sized
V gene: TRBV4-3
D gene: .
J gene: TRBJ1-6
CDR3 length: 18
CDR3 DNA: TGCGCCAGCAGCCAAGATGAGTTTGCAGGGTTCTACAATTCACCCCTCCACTTT
CDR3 protein: CASSQDEFAGFYNSPLHF

clone size: medium-sized
V gene: TRBV28
D gene: TRBD1
J gene: TRBJ1-1
CDR3 length: 16
CDR3 DNA: TGTGCCAGCAGTTTGGGTACGACAGGGGCGAACACTGAAGCTTTCTTT
CDR3 protein: CASSLGTTGANTEAFF

clone size: many
V gene: TRBV6-2/TRBV6-3
D gene: .
J gene: TRBJ2-7
CDR3 length: 11
CDR3 DNA: TGTGCCAGCAGTTATTCCAACGAGCAGTACTTC
CDR3 protein: CASSYSNEQYF

clone size: once
V gene: TRBV11-1
D gene: .
J gene: TRBJ1-3
CDR3 length: 16
CDR3 DNA: TGTGCCAGCAGCACAACCACAGGGTCTACTGGAAACACCATATATTTT
CDR3 protein: CASSTTTGSTGNTIYF

clone size: .
V gene: TRBV6-6
D gene: TRBD1
J gene: TRBJ2-3
CDR3 length: 17
CDR3 DNA: TGTGCCAGAAGGGCTAGAGGGGGCCCACGGTGGACAGATACGCAGTATTTT
CDR3 protein: CARRARGGPRWTDTQYF

clone size: many
V gene: TRBV7-2
D gene: .
J gene: TRBJ2-5
CDR3 length: 11
CDR3 DNA: TGTGCCAGCACCACTCGGAAGACCCAGTACTTC
CDR3 protein: CASTTRKTQYF

clone size: .
V gene: TRBV30
D gene: .
J gene: TRBJ2-7
CDR3 length: 13
CDR3 DNA: TGTGCCTGGAGTACAGACGGCTCCTACGAGCAGTACTTC
CDR3 protein: CAWSTDGSYEQYF

clone size: .
V gene: TRBV12-3/TRBV12-4
D gene: .
J gene: TRBJ1-6
CDR3 length: 14
CDR3 DNA: TGTGCCACCACGACCAGCTCCTATAATTCACCCCTCCACTTT
CDR3 protein: CATTTSSYNSPLHF

clone size: .
V gene: TRBV7-9
D gene: .
J gene: TRBJ2-7
CDR3 length: 16
CDR3 DNA: TGTGCCAGCAGCCCTAGAGGGCTTGCCCCTCTCGACGAGCAGTACTTC
CDR3 protein: CASSPRGLAPLDEQYF

clone size: few
V gene: TRBV2
D gene: .
J gene: TRBJ1-5
CDR3 length: 16
CDR3 DNA: TGTGCCAGCAAAGAGCGAAGCTCCCATAGCAATCAGCCCCAGCATTTT
CDR3 protein: CASKERSSHSNQPQHF

clone size: many
V gene: TRBV7-2
D gene: TRBD1
J gene: TRBJ2-7
CDR3 length: 14
CDR3 DNA: TGTGCCAGCAGTCGACAGGGGGGACCTTACGAGCAGTACTTC
CDR3 protein: CASSRQGGPYEQYF